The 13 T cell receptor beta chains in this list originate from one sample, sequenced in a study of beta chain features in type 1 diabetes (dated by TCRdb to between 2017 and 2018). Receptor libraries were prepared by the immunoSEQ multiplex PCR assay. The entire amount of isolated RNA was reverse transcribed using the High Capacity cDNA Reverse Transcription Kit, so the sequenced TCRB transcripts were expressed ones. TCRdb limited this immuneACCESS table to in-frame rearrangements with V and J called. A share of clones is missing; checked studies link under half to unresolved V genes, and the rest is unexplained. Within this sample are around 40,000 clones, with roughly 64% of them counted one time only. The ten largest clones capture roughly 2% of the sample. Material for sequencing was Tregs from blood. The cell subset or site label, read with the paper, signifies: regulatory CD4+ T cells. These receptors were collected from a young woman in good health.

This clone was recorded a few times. This CDR3 reads CSVRPGGSYNEQFF. CDR3 DNA: TGCAGCGTTCGTCCAGGGGGCTCCTACAATGAGCAGTTCTTC. The chain employs TRBV29-1 and TRBJ2-1, with 7 bases matching TRBD1. The germline V gene has CDR1 SQVTM and CDR2 ANQGSEA. V lost 5 bases, J lost 0 bases, and 4 bases stayed unmatched. This CDR3 has 14 residues.

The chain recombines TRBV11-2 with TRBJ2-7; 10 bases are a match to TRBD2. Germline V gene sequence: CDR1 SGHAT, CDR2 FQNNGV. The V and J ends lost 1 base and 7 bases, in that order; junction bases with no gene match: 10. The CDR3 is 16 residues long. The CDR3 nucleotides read TGTGCCAGCAGCTTAGTAGCGCAGCGGGAGGGCGGAGAGCAGTACTTC. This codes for CASSLVAQREGGEQYF. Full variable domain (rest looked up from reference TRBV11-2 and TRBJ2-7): EAGVAQSPRYKIIEKRQSVAFWCNPISGHATLYWYQQILGQGPKLLIQFQNNGVVDDSQLPKDRFSAERLKGVDSTLKIQPAKLEDSAVYLCASSLVAQREGGEQYFGPGTRLTVT.

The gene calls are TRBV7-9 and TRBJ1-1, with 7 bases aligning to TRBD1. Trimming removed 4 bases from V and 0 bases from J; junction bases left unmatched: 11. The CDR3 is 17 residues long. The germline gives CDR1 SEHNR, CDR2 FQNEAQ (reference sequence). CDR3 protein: CASSSTLTGTVNTEAFF. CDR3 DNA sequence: TGTGCCAGCAGCTCAACCCTAACCGGGACAGTGAACACTGAAGCTTTCTTT.

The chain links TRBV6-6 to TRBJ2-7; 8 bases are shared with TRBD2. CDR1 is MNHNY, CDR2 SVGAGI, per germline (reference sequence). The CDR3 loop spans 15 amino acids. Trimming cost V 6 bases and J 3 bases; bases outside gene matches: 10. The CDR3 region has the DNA TGTGCCAGCAGCAGTACTAGCGGCCACTTCTACGAGCAGTACTTC. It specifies CASSSTSGHFYEQYF.

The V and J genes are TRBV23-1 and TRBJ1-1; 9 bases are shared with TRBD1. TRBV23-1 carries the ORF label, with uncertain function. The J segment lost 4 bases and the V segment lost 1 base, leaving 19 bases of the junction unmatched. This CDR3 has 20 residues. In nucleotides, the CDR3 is TGCGCCAGCAGTCAATGGGATTGGAGGGACAGGGCGGGGATGGCCACTGAAGCTTTCTTT. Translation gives CASSQWDWRDRAGMATEAFF.

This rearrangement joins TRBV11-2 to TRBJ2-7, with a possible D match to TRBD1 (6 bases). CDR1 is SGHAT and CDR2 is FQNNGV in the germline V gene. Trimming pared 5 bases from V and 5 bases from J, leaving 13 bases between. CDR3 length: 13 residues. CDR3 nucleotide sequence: TGTGCCAGCAGCCGGAGGACAGACAACGAGCAGTACTTC. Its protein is CASSRRTDNEQYF.

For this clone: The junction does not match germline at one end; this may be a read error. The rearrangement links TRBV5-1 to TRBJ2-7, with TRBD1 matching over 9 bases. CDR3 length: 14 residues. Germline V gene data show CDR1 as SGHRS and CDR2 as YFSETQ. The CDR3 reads CASSSGQGTYEQYF. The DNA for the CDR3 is TGTGCCAGCAGCTCGGGACAGGGCACCTACGAGCAGTACTTC.

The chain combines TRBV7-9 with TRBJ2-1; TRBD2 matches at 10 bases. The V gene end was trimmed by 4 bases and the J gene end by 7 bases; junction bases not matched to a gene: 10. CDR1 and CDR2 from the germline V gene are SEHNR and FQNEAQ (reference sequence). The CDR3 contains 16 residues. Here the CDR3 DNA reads TGTGCCAGCAGCTCCGACTATTTTAGCGGGAGGAATGAGCAGTTCTTC. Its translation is CASSSDYFSGRNEQFF.

The CDR3 here is CASSQAITGELFF. The CDR3 DNA is TGTGCCAGCAGCCAAGCTATAACCGGGGAGCTGTTTTTT. The V call is TRBV14, the J call TRBJ2-2; the D is unclear. The CDR3 covers 13 residues. V lost 1 base and J 5 bases, leaving 5 bases between the germline ends. Germline V gene sequence: CDR1 SGHDN, CDR2 FVKESK.

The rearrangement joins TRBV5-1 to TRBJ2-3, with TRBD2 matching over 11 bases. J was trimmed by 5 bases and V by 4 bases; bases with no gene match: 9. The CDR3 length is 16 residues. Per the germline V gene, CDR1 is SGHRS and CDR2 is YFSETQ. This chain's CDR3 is CASSKTSGMLQDTQYF. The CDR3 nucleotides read TGCGCCAGCAGCAAGACTAGCGGGATGTTGCAAGATACGCAGTATTTT. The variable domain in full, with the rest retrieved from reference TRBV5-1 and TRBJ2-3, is KAGVTQTPRYLIKTRGQQVTLSCSPISGHRSVSWYQQTPGQGLQFLFEYFSETQRNKGNFPGRFSGRQFSNSRSEMNVSTLELGDSALYLCASSKTSGMLQDTQYFGPGTRLTVL.

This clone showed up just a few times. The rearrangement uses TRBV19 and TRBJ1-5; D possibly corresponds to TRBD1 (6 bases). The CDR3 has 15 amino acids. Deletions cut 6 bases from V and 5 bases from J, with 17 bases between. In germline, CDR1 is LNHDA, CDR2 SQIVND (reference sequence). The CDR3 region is CASRADSVYHQPQHF. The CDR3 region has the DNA TGTGCCAGTAGGGCGGACAGCGTTTACCATCAGCCCCAGCATTTT.

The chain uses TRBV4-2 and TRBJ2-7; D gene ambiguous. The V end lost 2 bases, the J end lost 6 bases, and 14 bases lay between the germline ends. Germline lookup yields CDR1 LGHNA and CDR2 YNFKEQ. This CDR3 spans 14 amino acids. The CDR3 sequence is CASSQRALGSEQYF. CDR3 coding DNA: TGTGCCAGCAGCCAAAGAGCGCTAGGATCCGAGCAGTACTTC.

CDR3 region: CACQWGGSNQPQHF. DNA for the CDR3: TGTGCCTGCCAATGGGGGGGGTCCAATCAGCCCCAGCATTTT. The rearrangement links TRBV30 to TRBJ1-5, with D tentatively TRBD1 (5 bases). Germline V gene data show CDR1 as GTSNPN and CDR2 as SVGIG (reference sequence). The V end was cut by 6 bases, the J end by 3 bases, with 15 bases between. The CDR3 extends over 14 amino acids.